The 29 T cell receptor beta chains below come from one sample, sequenced in a study of T-cell reconstitution after alpha-beta-depleted transplantation in children. TCRbeta library preparation incorporated unique molecular identifiers. In TCRdb, the PCR reads were re-called with MiXCR into one record per CDR3 protein. The data hold about 370,000 distinct CDR3 sequences, with roughly 20% observed a single time. The specimen comprised PBMCs from the stem cell graft donor, sampled from the stem cell graft. Receptors originate from a human donor who donated a stem cell graft to a child with acute myeloid leukemia.

The rearrangement links TRBV9 to TRBJ2-1, with D perhaps TRBD2 (5 bases). Per the germline V gene, CDR1 is SGDLS and CDR2 is YYNGEE. The CDR3 is 14 residues long. Deletions cut 0 bases from V and 9 bases from J, with 13 bases between. The CDR3 loop is CASSVGRAKGEQFF. The CDR3 bases are TGTGCCAGCAGCGTAGGGCGGGCGAAGGGTGAGCAGTTCTTC. The full variable domain, with the rest looked up from reference TRBV9 and TRBJ2-1, is DSGVTQTPKHLITATGQRVTLRCSPRSGDLSVYWYQQSLDQGLQFLIQYYNGEERAKGNILERFSAQQFPDLHSELNLSSLELGDSALYFCASSVGRAKGEQFFGPGTRLTVL.

This clonotype was picked up a small number of times. The gene calls are TRBV4-1 and TRBJ2-5; TRBD2 aligns across 8 bases. Germline V lookup: CDR1 MGHRA, CDR2 YSYEKL. This CDR3 comprises 15 residues. V shed 2 bases and J 4 bases; nucleotides not matched to a gene: 6. The chain's CDR3 is CASSQQYAGGETQYF. CDR3 nucleotides: TGCGCCAGCAGCCAACAGTACGCGGGGGGAGAGACCCAGTACTTC.

The chain carries TRBV20-1 and TRBJ2-7, with a weak D call TRBD2 (5 bases). The CDR3 consists of 13 residues. Germline assignment: CDR1 DFQATT and CDR2 SNEGSKA (reference sequence). V lost 1 base to trimming and J lost 6 bases, with 13 bases between them. CDR3 in amino acids: CSARGFSDPEQYF. For the CDR3, the DNA is TGCAGTGCTAGAGGTTTTAGCGACCCCGAGCAGTACTTC.

The chain carries TRBV4-1 and TRBJ2-7; 8 positions agree with TRBD2. With 1 base clipped from V and 4 bases from J, the junction kept 9 bases outside the gene matches. Germline CDR1 is MGHRA and CDR2 is YSYEKL. This CDR3 contains 16 residues. The CDR3 here is CASSQASTGTSYEQYF. DNA for the CDR3: TGCGCCAGCAGCCAAGCGAGTACCGGGACTAGTTACGAGCAGTACTTC.

The J gene is TRBJ2-3, the V gene TRBV20-1, with TRBD2 matching over 10 bases. J lost 4 bases, V lost 3 bases, and 10 bases had no gene match. The V gene's germline CDR1 is DFQATT and CDR2 SNEGSKA (reference sequence). The CDR3 consists of 16 residues. CDR3 amino acids: CSARPSSGRAPDTQYF. DNA for the CDR3: TGCAGTGCTAGGCCTAGCAGCGGGAGGGCCCCAGATACGCAGTATTTT.

This clonotype was seen repeatedly, ten times or more. V and J are TRBV20-1 and TRBJ2-1, with 11 nucleotides matching TRBD2. Germline trimming cut 3 bases from V and 3 bases from J; bases unmatched to any gene: 10. This CDR3 is built from 17 residues. Germline values: CDR1 DFQATT, CDR2 SNEGSKA (reference sequence). CDR3 bases: TGCAGTGCTAGGCTCCTAGCGGGAGGATCGGACTACAATGAGCAGTTCTTC. This gives the protein CSARLLAGGSDYNEQFF.

This clonotype has more than one count but fewer than ten. The rearrangement joins TRBV24-1 to TRBJ2-2, with a weak D call TRBD1 (5 bases). The germline gives CDR1 KGHDR, CDR2 SFDVKD. The CDR3 contains 13 residues. Trimming removed 6 bases at V and 6 bases at J, with 10 bases between. CDR3 DNA: TGTGCCACCAGTCCCCTAGGGGCCGGGGAGCTGTTTTTT. Translated, it gives CATSPLGAGELFF.

There are a few counts of this clonotype. The J gene is TRBJ1-3, the V gene TRBV12-3 or TRBV12-4; 9 bases are a match to TRBD1. Losses at the gene ends were 6 bases for V and 4 bases for J; bases not matched to a gene: 4. The CDR3 totals 14 residues. In DNA, the CDR3 is TGTGCCAGCAGCCGGGGACAGGGAGGAAACACCATATATTTT. Encoded protein: CASSRGQGGNTIYF.

This clonotype was seen only a few times. The chain employs TRBV24-1 and TRBJ1-5; 10 bases align to TRBD1. Unmatched junction bases numbered 3, after V lost 2 bases and J lost 3 bases. The CDR3 sequence is 16 residues long. The V gene's germline CDR1 is KGHDR and CDR2 SFDVKD. This CDR3 is CATSDSGQGPNQPQHF. The CDR3 DNA reads TGTGCCACCAGTGATTCGGGACAGGGGCCCAATCAGCCCCAGCATTTT.

This clonotype was counted only a few times. CDR3 coding DNA: TGTGCCACCAGTGATATATCCGCGCCAAAGGATGGGACCCAGTACTTC. Translated: CATSDISAPKDGTQYF. V is TRBV24-1 and J is TRBJ2-5; D gene uncertain. There are 16 residues in the CDR3. V lost 3 bases and J lost 7, with 20 bases in between. The germline V gene encodes CDR1 KGHDR and CDR2 SFDVKD.

This clonotype was picked up a small number of times. The chain couples TRBV27 to TRBJ2-7; 10 nucleotides line up with TRBD2. There are 12 residues in the CDR3. Germline V CDR1 and CDR2: MNHEY, SMNVEV (reference sequence). The V and J ends lost 10 bases and 5 bases, in that order; junction bases with no gene match: 5. The CDR3 loop reads CATRTSGDEQYF. The CDR3 region has the DNA TGTGCCACCCGGACTAGCGGCGACGAGCAGTACTTC.

In its sample, this clonotype was seen many times. The gene calls are TRBV12-3 or TRBV12-4 and TRBJ2-7; D is uncertain. Trimming took off 2 bases at V and 3 bases at J, with 11 bases between the two ends. This CDR3 contains 14 residues. CDR3 amino acids: CASSLNIGSYEQYF. Here the CDR3 DNA reads TGTGCCAGCAGTTTAAACATAGGAAGCTACGAGCAGTACTTC.

This sequence joins TRBV5-1 and TRBJ2-1; D may be TRBD2 (7 bases). The CDR3 runs 16 residues. From germline, CDR1 is SGHRS and CDR2 YFSETQ. V lost 3 bases, J lost 6 bases, and 19 bases lay in between. The CDR3 sequence is CASSWDRGARTNEQFF. The CDR3 region has the DNA TGCGCCAGCAGCTGGGACCGGGGGGCGCGAACCAATGAGCAGTTCTTC.

There are many counts of this clonotype. The rearrangement links TRBV20-1 to TRBJ2-7; TRBD2 matches at 10 bases. This CDR3 is built from 17 residues. Germline values: CDR1 DFQATT, CDR2 SNEGSKA (reference sequence). V trimming: 3 bases; J trimming: 0 bases; junction bases outside the gene matches: 11. CDR3 amino acids: CSASLAGGPSSSYEQYF. The CDR3 coding sequence is TGCAGTGCTAGTTTAGCGGGAGGCCCCTCCAGCTCCTACGAGCAGTACTTC.

The chain links TRBV7-2 to TRBJ2-3; TRBD1 might be the D (5 bases). CDR3 length: 17 residues. The V and J ends lost 1 base and 6 bases respectively, with 20 bases between them. Per the germline V gene, CDR1 is SGHTA and CDR2 is FQGNSA. The CDR3 loop is CASSLVLTDGSADTQYF. The CDR3, as DNA: TGTGCCAGCAGCTTAGTGTTGACAGATGGATCTGCTGATACGCAGTATTTT.

This clonotype was recorded at least ten times. CDR3 sequence reads: CASSRTGQETQYF. CDR3 bases: TGTGCCAGCAGCCGGACAGGGCAAGAGACCCAGTACTTC. The chain joins TRBV12-3 or TRBV12-4 to TRBJ2-5, with TRBD1 matching over 8 bases. CDR3 length: 13 residues. V shed 6 bases and J 2 bases; nucleotides not matched to a gene: 2.

The sample holds many counts of this clonotype. In nucleotides, the CDR3 is TGTGCCAGCAGTGGGGGACAGGGGGGGTACGAGCAGTACTTC. This codes for CASSGGQGGYEQYF. The genes are TRBV12-3 or TRBV12-4 and TRBJ2-7; 11 positions agree with TRBD1. The CDR3 is 14 amino acids. V was clipped by 5 bases and J by 4 bases; unmatched bases: 4.

At least ten counts were recorded for this clonotype. The rearrangement joins TRBV5-1 to TRBJ1-4; 7 bases are a match to TRBD1. The CDR3 has 15 amino acids. The V segment lost 4 bases and the J segment 8 bases; nucleotides outside the gene matches: 11. In germline, CDR1 is SGHRS, CDR2 YFSETQ. For the CDR3, the DNA is TGCGCCAGCAGCCCTTCAGGGGGACGCATGGAAAAACTGTTTTTT. Its translation is CASSPSGGRMEKLFF.

This clonotype was detected a few times. V usage is TRBV12-3 or TRBV12-4 and J usage is TRBJ1-5, with TRBD1 as a possible D gene (6 bases). The CDR3 is 14 amino acids. Trimming took off 6 bases at V and 3 bases at J, with 12 bases between the two ends. The CDR3 loop reads CASRPDSPNQPQHF. Here the CDR3 DNA reads TGTGCCAGCAGGCCGGACAGCCCCAATCAGCCCCAGCATTTT.

This clonotype was detected only a few times. The rearrangement joins TRBV10-3 to TRBJ1-6; maybe TRBD1 (5 bases). The CDR3 is 14 amino acids. Germline CDR1 reads ENHRY; CDR2 reads SYGVKD. V was pared by 6 bases and J by 1 base, with 7 bases between. The CDR3 is CAISRESYNSPLHF. The CDR3 region has the DNA TGTGCCATCAGCAGGGAGTCCTATAATTCACCCCTCCACTTT.

This clonotype was counted at least ten times. One junction end does not reproduce the germline sequence, and a read error may be involved. The rearrangement joins TRBV25-1 to TRBJ1-1; 9 bases are shared with TRBD1. This CDR3 has 14 residues. Germline V gives CDR1 MGHDK, CDR2 SYGVNS. As DNA, the CDR3 is TGTGCCAGCAGTGCCCGGACAGGGGAGAGGGAAGCCTTCTTT. This translates into CASSARTGEREAFF.

The chain has TRBV12-3 or TRBV12-4 and TRBJ1-6, with D tentatively TRBD1 (6 bases). The CDR3 spans 15 residues. Trimming pared 6 bases from V and 6 bases from J, leaving 15 bases between. CDR3 sequence (DNA): TGTGCCAGCAGAGAGAGACAGGACTTTAATTCACCCCTCCACTTT. Amino acids: CASRERQDFNSPLHF.

The chain recombines TRBV15 with TRBJ2-7, with D unclear. The CDR3 is 15 amino acids. CDR1 is LNHNV, CDR2 YYDKDF, per germline (reference sequence). V was trimmed by 1 base and J by 2 bases, leaving 12 bases between them. CDR3 sequence (DNA): TGTGCCACCAGCAGAGTATCGGGTTGGACCTACGAGCAGTACTTC. Translated, it gives CATSRVSGWTYEQYF. The variable domain in full, completed from reference TRBV15 and TRBJ2-7, reads DAMVIQNPRYQVTQFGKPVTLSCSQTLNHNVMYWYQQKSSQAPKLLFHYYDKDFNNEADTPDNFQSRRPNTSFCFLDIRSPGLGDTAMYLCATSRVSGWTYEQYFGPGTRLTVT.

The genes are TRBV6-2 or TRBV6-3 and TRBJ2-7, with 8 positions matching TRBD1. CDR3 size: 13 residues. Unmatched junction bases numbered 8, after V lost 6 bases and J lost 7 bases. CDR1 is MNHEY, CDR2 SVGEGT, per germline. CDR3 bases: TGTGCCAGCAGGAGGACAGGGTTCCGAGAGCAGTACTTC. Its translation is CASRRTGFREQYF.

At least ten counts were recorded for this clonotype. The chain uses TRBV2 and TRBJ2-2, with 10 positions matching TRBD2. Germline assignment: CDR1 SNHLY and CDR2 FYNNEI. This CDR3 spans 15 amino acids. The V gene end was trimmed by 2 bases and the J gene end by 8 bases; junction bases not matched to a gene: 5. The CDR3 nucleotides read TGTGCCAGCAGTGAATGGGCTAGCGGGAGAGGGGAGCTGTTTTTT. Its translation is CASSEWASGRGELFF.

This clonotype was counted at least ten times. The chain recombines TRBV20-1 with TRBJ1-5; D remains ambiguous. CDR1 and CDR2 (germline): DFQATT, SNEGSKA (reference sequence). V dropped 5 bases and J dropped 0 bases, with 8 bases sitting between them. This CDR3 contains 13 residues. CDR3 coding DNA: TGCAGTGCTCTTGAACATAGCAATCAGCCCCAGCATTTT. This encodes CSALEHSNQPQHF.

The chain has TRBV11-2 and TRBJ2-3; 9 nucleotides match TRBD2. The length of the CDR3 is 16 residues. Germline loops: CDR1 SGHAT, CDR2 FQNNGV. Trimming at V came to 4 bases and at J to 2 bases, leaving 7 bases not matched to a gene. CDR3 loop: CASSSYLAGLTDTQYF. The CDR3 region has the DNA TGTGCCAGCAGCTCGTACCTAGCGGGACTCACAGATACGCAGTATTTT.

In its sample, this clonotype was seen many times. The chain is built from TRBV5-1 and TRBJ2-1, with TRBD2 identical over 9 bases. Germline trimming cut 0 bases from V and 14 bases from J; bases unmatched to any gene: 9. Germline assignment: CDR1 SGHRS and CDR2 YFSETQ. This CDR3 contains 14 residues. CDR3 protein: CASSLAGSGSRKFF. The CDR3, as DNA: TGCGCCAGCAGCTTGGCTGGTAGCGGGAGTAGAAAGTTCTTC.

The chain joins TRBV5-1 to TRBJ2-1; TRBD1 aligns across 7 bases. Germline V CDR1 and CDR2: SGHRS, YFSETQ. The CDR3 is made up of 14 amino acids. With 5 bases clipped from V and 3 bases from J, the junction kept 5 bases outside the gene matches. The CDR3 DNA is TGCGCCAGCAGAGACCGACAGGGCTACAATGAGCAGTTCTTC. Translation: CASRDRQGYNEQFF.